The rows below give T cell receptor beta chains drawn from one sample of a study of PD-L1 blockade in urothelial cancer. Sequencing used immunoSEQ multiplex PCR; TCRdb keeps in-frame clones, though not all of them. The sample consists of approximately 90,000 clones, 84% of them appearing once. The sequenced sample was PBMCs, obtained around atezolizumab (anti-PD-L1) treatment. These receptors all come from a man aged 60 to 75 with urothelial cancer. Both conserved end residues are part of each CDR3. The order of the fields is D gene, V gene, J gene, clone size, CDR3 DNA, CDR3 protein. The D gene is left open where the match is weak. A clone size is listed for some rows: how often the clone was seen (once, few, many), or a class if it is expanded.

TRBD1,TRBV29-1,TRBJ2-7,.,TGCAGCGCATTGGACAGGGGGCGGGTCGAGCAGTACTTC,CSALDRGRVEQYF
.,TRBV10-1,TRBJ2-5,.,TGCGCCAGCAGTGAGTCTCTACTTCAAGAGACCCAGTACTTC,CASSESLLQETQYF
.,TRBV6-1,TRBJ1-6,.,TGTGCCAGCAGTGCCGGGAGTTCACCCCTCCACTTT,CASSAGSSPLHF
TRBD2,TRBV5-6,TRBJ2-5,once,TGTGCCAGCAGCACCACGGGAGGGCCTCGGGAGACCCAGTACTTC,CASSTTGGPRETQYF
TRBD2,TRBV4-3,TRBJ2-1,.,TGCGCCAGCAGCCAAGGACTAGCGGGAGAGGGCTCCTACAATGAGCAGTTCTTC,CASSQGLAGEGSYNEQFF
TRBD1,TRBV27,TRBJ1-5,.,TGTGCCAGCAGTTCCTACAGGGGGGCACAGCCCCAGCATTTT,CASSSYRGAQPQHF
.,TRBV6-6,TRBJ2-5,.,TGTGTCAGCAGTTACTCGAGGAGAGAGACCCAGTACTTC,CVSSYSRRETQYF
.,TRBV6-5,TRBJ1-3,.,TGTGCCAGCAGTTGGGTGGGGGGTGGAGGAAACACCATATATTTT,CASSWVGGGGNTIYF
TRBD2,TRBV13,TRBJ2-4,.,TGTGCCAGCAGCTTAGATATAGCGGGCCAAAACATTCAGTACTTC,CASSLDIAGQNIQYF
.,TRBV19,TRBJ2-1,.,TGTGCCAGTAGTATTCAAACGGGAGTGAACAATGAGCAGTTCTTC,CASSIQTGVNNEQFF
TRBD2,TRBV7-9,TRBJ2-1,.,TGTGCCAGCAGTGAGGGACTAGCCAACAATGAGCAGTTCTTC,CASSEGLANNEQFF
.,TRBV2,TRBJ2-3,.,TGTGCCAGCAAACATTCGGGGGACACAGATACGCAGTATTTT,CASKHSGDTDTQYF
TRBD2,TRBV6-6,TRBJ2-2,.,TGTGCCAGCATCCCAACTAGCGGGAGCACCGGGGAGCTGTTTTTT,CASIPTSGSTGELFF
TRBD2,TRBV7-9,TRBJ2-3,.,TGTGCCAGCGAAGGCGGGACTAAGACGAATACGCAGTATTTT,CASEGGTKTNTQYF
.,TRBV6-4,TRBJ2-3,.,TGTGCCAGCAGTGCCACGACTTTAACCCGGCAGTATTTT,CASSATTLTRQYF
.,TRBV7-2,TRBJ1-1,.,TGTGCCAGCAGCTTATCTGTGAACACTGAAGCTTTCTTT,CASSLSVNTEAFF
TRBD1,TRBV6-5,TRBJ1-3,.,TGTGCCAGCAGTTCCAAGGGACAGGGGGCAGACACCATATATTTT,CASSSKGQGADTIYF
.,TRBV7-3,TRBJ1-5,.,TGTGCCAGCAGCTCGGAGTGGGGGGGTAATCAGCCCCAGCATTTT,CASSSEWGGNQPQHF
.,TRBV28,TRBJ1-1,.,TGTGCCAGCACGACAGGCCCGCTGTATGAAGCTTTCTTT,CASTTGPLYEAFF
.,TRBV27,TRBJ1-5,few,TGTGCCAGCAGTTTATATCCGGGGAATCAGCCCCAGCATTTT,CASSLYPGNQPQHF
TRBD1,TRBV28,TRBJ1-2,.,TGTGCCAGCGGAAAAACCGGGACAGCTTACTATGGCTACACCTTC,CASGKTGTAYYGYTF
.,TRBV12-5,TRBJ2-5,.,TGTGCTAGTGGTTTGGGGGCTGGAGAGACCCAGTACTTC,CASGLGAGETQYF
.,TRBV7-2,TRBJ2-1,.,TGTGCCAGCAGCTTAGCCGGGACTCTAGCCGGGAATGAGCAGTTCTTC,CASSLAGTLAGNEQFF
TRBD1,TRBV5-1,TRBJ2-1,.,TGCGCCAGCAGCCCCATGGGGACAGGTGACAATGAGCAGTTCTTC,CASSPMGTGDNEQFF
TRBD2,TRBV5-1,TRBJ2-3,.,TGCGCCAGCAGCTCAACGGGAGGGAACCTTATTAGGGATACGCAGTATTTT,CASSSTGGNLIRDTQYF
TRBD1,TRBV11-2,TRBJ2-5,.,TGTGCCAGCAGCCCTGGACAGGGAAACCAAGAGACCCAGTACTTC,CASSPGQGNQETQYF
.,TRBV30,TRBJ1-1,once,TGTGCCTGGAGTGCCGCCCAGGCGGGGGCTTTCTTT,CAWSAAQAGAFF
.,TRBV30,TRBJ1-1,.,TGTGCCTGGAGTATGGGGGCGCAAACTGAAGCTTTCTTT,CAWSMGAQTEAFF
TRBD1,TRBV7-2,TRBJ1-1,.,TGTGCCAGCAGCATTTCAGGGGGCCCGAACACTGAAGCTTTCTTT,CASSISGGPNTEAFF
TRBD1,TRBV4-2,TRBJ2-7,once,TGTGCCAGCAGCCAGGACAGGCTGAGCTCCTACGAGCAGTACTTC,CASSQDRLSSYEQYF
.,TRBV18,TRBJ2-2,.,TGTGCCAGCTCACCTACTAACGGGAACACCGGGGAGCTGTTTTTT,CASSPTNGNTGELFF
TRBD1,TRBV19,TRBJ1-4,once,TGTGCCAGTAGTACCCGGGACAGGGGGCCGGCAACTAATGAAAAACTGTTTTTT,CASSTRDRGPATNEKLFF
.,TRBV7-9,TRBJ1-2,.,TGTGCCAGCAGCTTAGTTCGGGGTAGTTATGGCTACACCTTC,CASSLVRGSYGYTF
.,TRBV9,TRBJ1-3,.,TGTGCCAGCAGCGTAGATCCACTACGGGGCTCTGGAAACACCATATATTTT,CASSVDPLRGSGNTIYF
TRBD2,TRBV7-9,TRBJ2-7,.,TGTGCCAGCAGCTTAACTAGCGGGATGTACGAGCAGTACTTC,CASSLTSGMYEQYF
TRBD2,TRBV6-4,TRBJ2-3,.,TGTGCCAGCGCCGGGGAGGGAGGCACAGATACGCAGTATTTT,CASAGEGGTDTQYF
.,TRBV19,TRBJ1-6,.,TGTGCCAGTAGTATCCCCACAGGGAGTGGGTCACCCCTCCACTTT,CASSIPTGSGSPLHF
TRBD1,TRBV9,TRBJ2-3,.,TGTGCCAGCAGCGTTAGGACAGGGGTTAGCACAGATACGCAGTATTTT,CASSVRTGVSTDTQYF
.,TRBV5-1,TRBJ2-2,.,TGCGCCAGCAGAGTCGCCGGTAGCACCGGGGAGCTGTTTTTT,CASRVAGSTGELFF
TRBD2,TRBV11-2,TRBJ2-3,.,TGTGCCAGCAGCTTTAGCGGGATCGGGGATACGCAGTATTTT,CASSFSGIGDTQYF
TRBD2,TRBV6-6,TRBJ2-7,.,TGTGCCAGCAGCACCTCCCTAAGCGGGGCTGACTACGAGCAGTACTTC,CASSTSLSGADYEQYF
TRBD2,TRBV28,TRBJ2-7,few,TGTGCCAGCAGGCCCGGGACTAGGCGGACTCACGAGCAGTACTTC,CASRPGTRRTHEQYF